This is a list of T cell receptor beta chains from one sample in a study of cytomegalovirus exposure and HLA in healthy donors. Repertoires were generated with immunoSEQ multiplex PCR, while TCRdb's copy carries only in-frame clones and drops some. Here the sample spans 150,000 to 200,000 clones, approximately 77% being singletons. The sample consisted of PBMCs. These receptors originate from a male donor in good health and CMV-seropositive. Both conserved end residues are part of each CDR3. Fields, in order: clone size, V gene, D gene, J gene, CDR3 protein, CDR3 DNA. A D gene is named only where the DNA matches it firmly. Not all rows give a size; the values are once, few, many and, for expanded clones, a class.

clone size: NA
V gene: TRBV9
D gene: TRBD2
J gene: TRBJ2-1
CDR3 protein: CASSDGGGPRNEQFF
CDR3 DNA: TGTGCCAGCAGCGACGGGGGGGGGCCGAGGAATGAGCAGTTCTTC

clone size: NA
V gene: TRBV4-2
D gene: TRBD2
J gene: TRBJ2-5
CDR3 protein: CASSLAGGQRETQYF
CDR3 DNA: TGTGCCAGCAGCTTAGCGGGGGGCCAGAGAGAGACCCAGTACTTC

clone size: NA
V gene: TRBV7-3
D gene: NA
J gene: TRBJ1-2
CDR3 protein: CASSLMRGDGYTF
CDR3 DNA: TGTGCCAGCAGCTTAATGCGGGGGGACGGCTACACCTTC

clone size: NA
V gene: TRBV7-8
D gene: TRBD1
J gene: TRBJ2-5
CDR3 protein: CASSPNRGETQYF
CDR3 DNA: TGTGCCAGCAGCCCCAACAGGGGAGAGACCCAGTACTTC

clone size: NA
V gene: TRBV6-5
D gene: NA
J gene: TRBJ2-7
CDR3 protein: CASSRDKNYEQYF
CDR3 DNA: TGTGCCAGCAGTCGGGACAAAAATTACGAGCAGTACTTC

clone size: NA
V gene: TRBV6-6
D gene: TRBD2
J gene: TRBJ2-1
CDR3 protein: CASSLAGLTGNEQFF
CDR3 DNA: TGTGCCAGCAGTTTAGCGGGGCTAACCGGAAATGAGCAGTTCTTC

clone size: NA
V gene: TRBV5-6
D gene: NA
J gene: TRBJ2-7
CDR3 protein: CASSLEEGSYEQYF
CDR3 DNA: TGTGCCAGCAGCTTGGAGGAGGGTTCCTACGAGCAGTACTTC

clone size: NA
V gene: TRBV7-6
D gene: TRBD2
J gene: TRBJ2-2
CDR3 protein: CASSSTSGVTTGELFF
CDR3 DNA: TGTGCCAGCAGCAGCACTAGCGGGGTAACAACCGGGGAGCTGTTTTTT

clone size: NA
V gene: TRBV6-5
D gene: NA
J gene: TRBJ2-7
CDR3 protein: CASSLHRTSYEQYF
CDR3 DNA: TGTGCCAGCAGTCTCCACAGAACCTCCTACGAGCAGTACTTC

clone size: NA
V gene: TRBV6-5
D gene: NA
J gene: TRBJ2-5
CDR3 protein: CASTFIRDTQETQYF
CDR3 DNA: TGTGCCAGCACCTTCATCCGGGACACGCAAGAGACCCAGTACTTC

clone size: NA
V gene: TRBV10-1
D gene: NA
J gene: TRBJ1-1
CDR3 protein: CASSERGDTEAFF
CDR3 DNA: TGCGCCAGCAGTGAAAGGGGCGACACTGAAGCTTTCTTT

clone size: few
V gene: TRBV5-6
D gene: TRBD2
J gene: TRBJ2-5
CDR3 protein: CASSPSLGRGGPFWETQYF
CDR3 DNA: TGTGCCAGCAGCCCTTCTCTCGGGCGGGGGGGCCCCTTCTGGGAGACCCAGTACTTC

clone size: NA
V gene: TRBV7-9
D gene: NA
J gene: TRBJ1-3
CDR3 protein: CASRQTGPSGNTIYF
CDR3 DNA: TGTGCCAGCAGGCAGACAGGCCCCTCTGGAAACACCATATATTTT

clone size: NA
V gene: TRBV10-2
D gene: TRBD1
J gene: TRBJ2-3
CDR3 protein: CASSQTQGVADTQYF
CDR3 DNA: TGCGCCAGCAGCCAAACCCAGGGGGTGGCAGATACGCAGTATTTT

clone size: NA
V gene: TRBV7-6
D gene: NA
J gene: TRBJ1-1
CDR3 protein: CASARGTEAFF
CDR3 DNA: TGTGCCAGCGCAAGGGGGACTGAAGCTTTCTTT

clone size: NA
V gene: TRBV19
D gene: NA
J gene: TRBJ1-4
CDR3 protein: CASPSAGEEKLFF
CDR3 DNA: TGTGCCAGTCCATCAGCCGGGGAGGAAAAACTGTTTTTT

clone size: NA
V gene: TRBV2
D gene: NA
J gene: TRBJ1-1
CDR3 protein: CASRRLGNTEAFF
CDR3 DNA: TGTGCCAGCAGGCGGCTTGGGAACACTGAAGCTTTCTTT

clone size: NA
V gene: TRBV11-1
D gene: NA
J gene: TRBJ1-1
CDR3 protein: CASSMTSGGTEAFF
CDR3 DNA: TGTGCCAGCAGCATGACCTCTGGAGGGACTGAAGCTTTCTTT

clone size: NA
V gene: TRBV4-2
D gene: NA
J gene: TRBJ2-5
CDR3 protein: CASSQSRGETQYF
CDR3 DNA: TGTGCCAGCAGCCAATCCCGGGGGGAGACCCAGTACTTC

clone size: once
V gene: TRBV6-5
D gene: TRBD2
J gene: TRBJ2-5
CDR3 protein: CASSWGLEGETQYF
CDR3 DNA: TGTGCCAGCAGTTGGGGACTAGAGGGAGAGACCCAGTACTTC

clone size: NA
V gene: TRBV2
D gene: NA
J gene: TRBJ1-4
CDR3 protein: CASTLGQLEKLFF
CDR3 DNA: TGTGCCAGCACCCTCGGACAGCTTGAAAAACTGTTTTTT

clone size: NA
V gene: TRBV6-5
D gene: TRBD1
J gene: TRBJ2-2
CDR3 protein: CASSLDRGNTGELFF
CDR3 DNA: TGTGCCAGCAGTTTAGACAGGGGTAACACCGGGGAGCTGTTTTTT

clone size: NA
V gene: TRBV9
D gene: TRBD1
J gene: TRBJ1-6
CDR3 protein: CASNRGSVNSPLHF
CDR3 DNA: TGTGCCAGCAACAGGGGAAGTGTTAATTCACCCCTCCACTTT

clone size: NA
V gene: TRBV6-1
D gene: NA
J gene: TRBJ1-6
CDR3 protein: CASQEGLNSPLHF
CDR3 DNA: TGTGCCAGCCAGGAGGGGTTAAATTCACCCCTCCACTTT

clone size: NA
V gene: TRBV18
D gene: TRBD2
J gene: TRBJ2-1
CDR3 protein: CASSPPASGGNEQFF
CDR3 DNA: TGTGCCAGCTCACCACCGGCTAGCGGGGGAAATGAGCAGTTCTTC

clone size: once
V gene: TRBV5-4
D gene: NA
J gene: TRBJ2-1
CDR3 protein: CASSPHGDEQFF
CDR3 DNA: TGTGCCAGCAGTCCACACGGGGATGAGCAGTTCTTC

clone size: NA
V gene: TRBV27
D gene: TRBD1
J gene: TRBJ2-5
CDR3 protein: CASSPRQGRETQYF
CDR3 DNA: TGTGCCAGCAGTCCTCGACAGGGTCGGGAGACCCAGTACTTC

clone size: NA
V gene: TRBV4-3
D gene: NA
J gene: TRBJ1-5
CDR3 protein: CASSQDRWQPQHF
CDR3 DNA: TGCGCCAGCAGCCAAGACAGATGGCAGCCCCAGCATTTT

clone size: NA
V gene: TRBV12-5
D gene: TRBD1
J gene: TRBJ1-2
CDR3 protein: CASGFDRANYGYTF
CDR3 DNA: TGTGCTAGTGGTTTCGACAGGGCTAACTATGGCTACACCTTC

clone size: once
V gene: TRBV6-4
D gene: NA
J gene: TRBJ1-2
CDR3 protein: CASSVWTENYGYTF
CDR3 DNA: TGTGCCAGCAGTGTCTGGACAGAGAACTATGGCTACACCTTC

clone size: once
V gene: TRBV19
D gene: TRBD2
J gene: TRBJ2-3
CDR3 protein: CASQDRGGGGYTQYF
CDR3 DNA: TGTGCCAGCCAAGACCGGGGCGGGGGAGGTTATACGCAGTATTTT

clone size: NA
V gene: TRBV19
D gene: NA
J gene: TRBJ1-1
CDR3 protein: CASSIDGRSEAFF
CDR3 DNA: TGTGCCAGTAGTATAGATGGGAGATCTGAAGCTTTCTTT

clone size: NA
V gene: TRBV6-6
D gene: NA
J gene: TRBJ1-2
CDR3 protein: CASTNPANYGYTF
CDR3 DNA: TGTGCCAGCACCAACCCAGCTAACTATGGCTACACCTTC

clone size: NA
V gene: TRBV29-1
D gene: NA
J gene: TRBJ1-1
CDR3 protein: CSVPRWGGLYTEAFF
CDR3 DNA: TGCAGCGTGCCCCGTTGGGGAGGATTGTACACTGAAGCTTTCTTT

clone size: NA
V gene: TRBV9
D gene: TRBD1
J gene: TRBJ1-1
CDR3 protein: CASSKTGYENTEAFF
CDR3 DNA: TGTGCCAGCAGCAAGACAGGGTACGAGAACACTGAAGCTTTCTTT

clone size: NA
V gene: TRBV13
D gene: NA
J gene: TRBJ1-2
CDR3 protein: CASSPRAHSYGYTF
CDR3 DNA: TGTGCCAGCAGCCCCAGGGCCCACAGCTATGGCTACACCTTC

clone size: NA
V gene: TRBV15
D gene: TRBD1
J gene: TRBJ2-7
CDR3 protein: CATSSRDSYEQYF
CDR3 DNA: TGTGCCACCAGCAGCCGGGACAGCTACGAGCAGTACTTC

clone size: NA
V gene: TRBV10-1
D gene: NA
J gene: TRBJ2-4
CDR3 protein: CASSPLRDKNIQYF
CDR3 DNA: TGCGCCAGCAGTCCCCTCCGGGATAAAAACATTCAGTACTTC

clone size: NA
V gene: TRBV5-6
D gene: NA
J gene: TRBJ2-2
CDR3 protein: CASLGRGKDTGELFF
CDR3 DNA: TGTGCCAGCTTAGGTCGGGGTAAGGACACCGGGGAGCTGTTTTTT

clone size: once
V gene: TRBV5-1
D gene: TRBD1
J gene: TRBJ2-7
CDR3 protein: CASSLRQGVYEQYF
CDR3 DNA: TGCGCCAGCAGCTTGAGACAGGGGGTCTACGAGCAGTACTTC

clone size: NA
V gene: TRBV2
D gene: TRBD1
J gene: TRBJ1-5
CDR3 protein: CASSEALRGPYSNQPQHF
CDR3 DNA: TGTGCCAGCAGTGAAGCGCTTAGGGGGCCCTATAGCAATCAGCCCCAGCATTTT

clone size: NA
V gene: TRBV4-1
D gene: TRBD2
J gene: TRBJ2-2
CDR3 protein: CASSQVASGGVGELFF
CDR3 DNA: TGCGCCAGCAGCCAAGTAGCTAGCGGGGGGGTCGGGGAGCTGTTTTTT

clone size: NA
V gene: TRBV7-2
D gene: NA
J gene: TRBJ2-3
CDR3 protein: CASGGQGRILADTQYF
CDR3 DNA: TGTGCCAGCGGAGGGCAGGGACGAATACTGGCAGATACGCAGTATTTT

clone size: NA
V gene: TRBV7-2
D gene: NA
J gene: TRBJ2-7
CDR3 protein: CASSHSGPYEQYF
CDR3 DNA: TGTGCCAGCAGCCACTCTGGTCCCTACGAGCAGTACTTC

clone size: NA
V gene: TRBV11-2
D gene: NA
J gene: TRBJ1-5
CDR3 protein: CASSLGGGGNQPQHF
CDR3 DNA: TGTGCCAGCAGCTTAGGGGGTGGGGGGAATCAGCCCCAGCATTTT

clone size: NA
V gene: TRBV25-1
D gene: TRBD2
J gene: TRBJ2-3
CDR3 protein: CASSELAGRVKNTQYF
CDR3 DNA: TGTGCCAGCAGTGAGTTAGCGGGGCGCGTAAAAAATACGCAGTATTTT

clone size: NA
V gene: TRBV4-1
D gene: TRBD1
J gene: TRBJ1-2
CDR3 protein: CASRFNAGTGYGYTF
CDR3 DNA: TGCGCCAGCAGATTCAATGCCGGGACAGGCTATGGCTACACCTTC

clone size: once
V gene: TRBV5-4
D gene: NA
J gene: TRBJ1-2
CDR3 protein: CASSLGQENYGYTF
CDR3 DNA: TGTGCCAGCAGCTTGGGTCAGGAAAACTATGGCTACACCTTC

clone size: NA
V gene: TRBV4-2
D gene: TRBD2
J gene: TRBJ2-7
CDR3 protein: CASSQLTSLDIFYEQYF
CDR3 DNA: TGTGCCAGCAGCCAACTGACTAGCCTAGATATTTTTTACGAGCAGTACTTC

clone size: NA
V gene: TRBV7-2
D gene: TRBD1
J gene: TRBJ2-7
CDR3 protein: CASSFPGQDYEQYF
CDR3 DNA: TGTGCCAGCAGCTTCCCGGGACAGGACTACGAGCAGTACTTC

clone size: few
V gene: TRBV13
D gene: TRBD1
J gene: TRBJ1-1
CDR3 protein: CASSFGGQGEEAFF
CDR3 DNA: TGTGCCAGCAGCTTTGGGGGACAGGGGGAGGAAGCTTTCTTT

clone size: NA
V gene: TRBV4-1
D gene: TRBD1
J gene: TRBJ2-1
CDR3 protein: CASSHHEGGREQFF
CDR3 DNA: TGCGCCAGCAGCCACCACGAAGGGGGCCGCGAGCAGTTCTTC

clone size: NA
V gene: TRBV7-2
D gene: NA
J gene: TRBJ2-1
CDR3 protein: CASSLVGNEQFF
CDR3 DNA: TGTGCCAGCAGCTTAGTCGGGAATGAGCAGTTCTTC

clone size: NA
V gene: TRBV7-9
D gene: TRBD1
J gene: TRBJ1-2
CDR3 protein: CASSPETGSVYGYTF
CDR3 DNA: TGTGCCAGCAGCCCGGAGACAGGGTCGGTTTATGGCTACACCTTC

clone size: NA
V gene: TRBV9
D gene: TRBD2
J gene: TRBJ2-5
CDR3 protein: CASSVGRTSGPERTQYF
CDR3 DNA: TGTGCCAGCAGCGTAGGGAGGACTAGCGGACCTGAACGGACCCAGTACTTC

clone size: NA
V gene: TRBV27
D gene: TRBD1
J gene: TRBJ1-5
CDR3 protein: CASTPGQHNQPQHF
CDR3 DNA: TGTGCCAGCACCCCGGGACAGCACAATCAGCCCCAGCATTTT

clone size: NA
V gene: TRBV5-1
D gene: TRBD1
J gene: TRBJ1-1
CDR3 protein: CASSFRGRGTEAFF
CDR3 DNA: TGCGCCAGCAGCTTCAGGGGGCGAGGGACTGAAGCTTTCTTT

clone size: NA
V gene: TRBV18
D gene: NA
J gene: TRBJ1-1
CDR3 protein: CASSLGQNTEAFF
CDR3 DNA: TGTGCCAGCTCACTGGGACAGAACACTGAAGCTTTCTTT

clone size: NA
V gene: TRBV6-5
D gene: TRBD1
J gene: TRBJ2-7
CDR3 protein: CASSEGQGSYEQYF
CDR3 DNA: TGTGCCAGCAGTGAGGGACAGGGGTCCTACGAGCAGTACTTC

clone size: NA
V gene: TRBV18
D gene: NA
J gene: TRBJ1-6
CDR3 protein: CASSPGDIYPPNSPLHF
CDR3 DNA: TGTGCCAGCTCACCGGGGGACATTTACCCTCCTAATTCACCCCTCCACTTT